What follows are 5 T cell receptor beta chains derived from one specimen sequenced in a study of CD8 T cells in ankylosing spondylitis. Study-wide results and limits: Made up of 7 to 9 highly homologous variants, a TCR beta motif appeared characteristic of ankylosing spondylitis blood.

Each CDR3 protein is one row after TCRdb ran MiXCR on the 5' RACE reads. The repertoire holds 700,000 or so distinct CDR3 sequences, under 20% seen once, with 15% to 20% in the top ten. Antigens for these TCRs are unknown. Sequenced material: blood, either unsorted or a sorted T cell fraction (not recorded which). Source of these receptors: a male donor with ankylosing spondylitis.

The chain employs TRBV10-1 and TRBJ2-1, with TRBD2 as a possible D gene (5 bases). Trimming removed 6 bases from V and 0 bases from J, with 9 bases in between. Germline V gene data show CDR1 as WNHNN and CDR2 as SYGVQD (reference sequence). The CDR3 runs 14 residues. This CDR3 is CASSRGLSYNEQFF. The DNA for the CDR3 is TGCGCCAGCAGCCGGGGTCTCTCCTACAATGAGCAGTTCTTC.

V and J are TRBV4-1 and TRBJ1-5; D gene unclear. Trimming took 3 bases from V and 7 from J, leaving 10 bases between them. Germline V gene sequence: CDR1 MGHRA, CDR2 YSYEKL. The CDR3 runs to 13 residues. CDR3 sequence (DNA): TGCGCCAGCAGCCAGGCGACATGGCAGCCCCAGCATTTT. This gives the protein CASSQATWQPQHF.

V and J are TRBV5-6 and TRBJ2-1; 8 nucleotides line up with TRBD2. J gave up 8 bases and V 5 bases, and 12 bases lay outside the gene matches. Germline CDR1 and CDR2: SGHDT and YYEEEE. The CDR3 extends over 15 amino acids. The CDR3, as DNA: TGTGCCAGCAGTTACCCAGCGGGAGTTCAAGATGAGCAGTTCTTC. The encoded protein is CASSYPAGVQDEQFF.

The V and J genes are TRBV4-1 and TRBJ2-1, with D possibly called TRBD1 or TRBD2 (5 bases each). CDR3 length: 15 amino acids. Germline V lookup: CDR1 MGHRA, CDR2 YSYEKL. Trimming removed 3 bases at V and 4 bases at J, with 13 bases between. The DNA of the CDR3 is TGCGCCAGCAGCCAGAGGGGAGCGGAGTACAATGAGCAGTTCTTC. This translates into CASSQRGAEYNEQFF.

This chain uses TRBV20-1 with TRBJ2-3, with D uncertain. CDR3 length equals 11 residues. Germline CDR1 reads DFQATT; CDR2 reads SNEGSKA (reference sequence). V lost 6 bases, J lost 5 bases, and 9 bases lay in between. Written as DNA, the CDR3 is TGCAGTGCCCGGGTGGAAGATACGCAGTATTTT. This gives the protein CSARVEDTQYF.